This entry features one T cell receptor beta chain sequence. Its antigen remains unknown. This sample was included in a study of blood T cells in healthy people across ages. Study results and caveats: Unknown donor CMV status possibly confounded expanded clonotype changes. Long-lived donors carried more naive CD4+ cells and greater diversity than aged donors. Older age coincided with a roughly linear decline in TCR beta diversity per million T cells.

Each individual donor underwent a draw of ten milliliters of peripheral blood. A second PCR, run for 7 to 11 cycles, used a sample-barcoded 5' primer plus a J-beta primer mix. MiXCR, applied by TCRdb to the 5' RACE reads, yields one record per CDR3 protein. The table shows about 580,000 distinct CDR3 sequences, with around half occurring only once. The sequence came from a man older than 75 in good health. Sequenced: blood.

CDR3 DNA sequence: TGTGCCAGCTCAGACGCCGGGACAGGATATGGCTACACCTTC. The encoded protein is CASSDAGTGYGYTF. The J gene is TRBJ1-2, the V gene TRBV18, with 8 nucleotides matching TRBD1. V gave up 5 bases and J gave up 5 bases; unmatched junction bases: 7. Germline CDR1 reads KGHSH; CDR2 reads LQKENI. The CDR3 loop spans 14 amino acids.